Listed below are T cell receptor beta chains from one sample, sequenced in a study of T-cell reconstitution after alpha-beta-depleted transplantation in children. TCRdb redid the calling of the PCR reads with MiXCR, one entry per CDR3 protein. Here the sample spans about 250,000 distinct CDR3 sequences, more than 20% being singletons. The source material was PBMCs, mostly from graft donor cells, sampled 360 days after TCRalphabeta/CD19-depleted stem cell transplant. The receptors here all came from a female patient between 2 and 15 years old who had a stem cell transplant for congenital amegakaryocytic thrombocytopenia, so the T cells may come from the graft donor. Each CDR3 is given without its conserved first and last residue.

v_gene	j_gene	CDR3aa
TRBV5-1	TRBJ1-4	ASSLGTGELEKLF
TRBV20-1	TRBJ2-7	SARRKTAGEQY
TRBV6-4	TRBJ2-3	ASSDSRLDTQY
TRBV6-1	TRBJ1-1	ASGTYRTTEAF
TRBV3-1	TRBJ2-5	ASSTRTSGQRTQY
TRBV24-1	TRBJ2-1	ATSDGAGPPHNEQF
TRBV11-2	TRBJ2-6	ASSSRPDFSGANVLT
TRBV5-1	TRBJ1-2	ASSIDGGYGYT
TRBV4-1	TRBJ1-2	ASSQYSGYT
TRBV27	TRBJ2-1	ASSVGLAGPNEQF
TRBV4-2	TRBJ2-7	ASSQDVEYYEQY
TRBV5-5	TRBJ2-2	ASSLNYRAGTGELF
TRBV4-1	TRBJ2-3	ASSQVVSGSADTQY
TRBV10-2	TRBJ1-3	ASSPGFENTIY
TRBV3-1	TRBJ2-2	ASSQVRDELF
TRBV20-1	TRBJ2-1	SASRLNWRDEQF
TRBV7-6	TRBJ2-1	ASRPTSGNYNEQF
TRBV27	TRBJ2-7	ASSLPGPGPLCGQY
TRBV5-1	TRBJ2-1	ASSPRGGGDEQF
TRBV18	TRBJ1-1	ASSPISHRDTEAF
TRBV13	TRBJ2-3	ASSLISVTDTQY
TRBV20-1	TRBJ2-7	SAGSGIRYEQY
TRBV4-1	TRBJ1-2	VSSLVIRGHYGYT
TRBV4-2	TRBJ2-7	ASSHIGAGSSSYEQY
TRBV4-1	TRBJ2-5	ASSQGSLAGVRGKETQY
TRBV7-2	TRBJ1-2	ASSLVGQEGVYGYT
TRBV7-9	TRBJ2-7	ASSASTGTQTYEQY
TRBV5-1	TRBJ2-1	ASSLYGPREQF
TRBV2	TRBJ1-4	ASRVENEKLF
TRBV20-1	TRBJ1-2	SASGQSYGYT
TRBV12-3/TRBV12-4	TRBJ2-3	ASSSDSASTDTQY
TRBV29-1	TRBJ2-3	SVEDQRGLTDTQY
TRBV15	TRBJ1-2	ATSRDLGVGYT
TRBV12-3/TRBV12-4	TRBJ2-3	ASSFQREYSDTQY
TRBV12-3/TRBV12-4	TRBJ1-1	ASSGPLDSNTEAF
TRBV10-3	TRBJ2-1	AISRDRDGEQF
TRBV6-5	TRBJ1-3	ASSYGRSGNTIY
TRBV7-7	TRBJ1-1	ASSPTFGTEAF
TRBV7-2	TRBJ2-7	ASSSRTGSYEQY
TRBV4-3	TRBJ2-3	ASSQDVGTSADTQY
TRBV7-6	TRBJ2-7	ASSSGGQGSYEQY
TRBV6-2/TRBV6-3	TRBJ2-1	ASKSGRATEQF
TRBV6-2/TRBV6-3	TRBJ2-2	ASSYLGAGELF
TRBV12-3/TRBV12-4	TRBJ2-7	ASSLGGAGPYEQY
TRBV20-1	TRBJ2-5	SARGTPQETQY
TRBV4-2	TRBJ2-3	ASSQAGTPSDTQY
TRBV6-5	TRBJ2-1	ASSYFGTGYRNEQF
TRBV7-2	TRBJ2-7	ASSPFGVGVTYEQY
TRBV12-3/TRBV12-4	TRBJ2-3	ASSRPTGKIGTQY
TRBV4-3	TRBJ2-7	ASSQEIAYEQY
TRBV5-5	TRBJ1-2	ASSLGAPIQGYGYT
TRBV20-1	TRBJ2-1	SAGDLLYNEQF
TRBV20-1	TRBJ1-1	SARKLQGTEAF
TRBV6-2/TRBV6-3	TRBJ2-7	ASSMGLDLLGLEQY
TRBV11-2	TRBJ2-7	ASSLVRRGAGGDFYEQY
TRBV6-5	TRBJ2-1	ASSSGLAGIEQF
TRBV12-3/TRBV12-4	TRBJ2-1	ASSLRGAIYNEQF
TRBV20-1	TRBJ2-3	SARDQFLGSSQY
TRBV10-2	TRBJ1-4	ASSGSTNEKLF
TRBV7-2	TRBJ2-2	ASSPSRKMDTGELF